The clone carrying this T cell receptor (beta chain) was seen ten or more times. Its antigen is unidentified. The data derive from a study of CD8 T cells in ankylosing spondylitis. Points from the study as a whole: It appeared that ankylosing spondylitis blood was characterized by a TCR beta motif of 8 or 9 highly homologous variants. Researchers reportedly found disease-linked clones significantly enriched in matched ankylosing spondylitis synovial fluid.

From germline, CDR1 is SEHNR and CDR2 FQNEAQ (reference sequence). The CDR3 consists of 14 residues. V was pared by 11 bases and J by 9 bases, with 20 bases between. Scientists made TCR beta libraries using quantitative 5'-RACE with molecular barcodes. TCRdb reanalysed the 5' RACE reads using MiXCR and keeps one entry per CDR3 protein. The table has fewer than 650,000 distinct CDR3 sequences, 12% seen once. J is TRBJ1-6 and V is TRBV7-9, with D possibly being TRBD1 (5 bases). What was sequenced was blood, either unsorted or a sorted T cell fraction (not recorded which). The receptor was derived from a male donor with ankylosing spondylitis. The CDR3 loop reads CALQGIGAFSPLHF. Written as DNA, the CDR3 is TGTGCCCTCCAGGGAATCGGGGCATTTTCACCCCTCCACTTT.